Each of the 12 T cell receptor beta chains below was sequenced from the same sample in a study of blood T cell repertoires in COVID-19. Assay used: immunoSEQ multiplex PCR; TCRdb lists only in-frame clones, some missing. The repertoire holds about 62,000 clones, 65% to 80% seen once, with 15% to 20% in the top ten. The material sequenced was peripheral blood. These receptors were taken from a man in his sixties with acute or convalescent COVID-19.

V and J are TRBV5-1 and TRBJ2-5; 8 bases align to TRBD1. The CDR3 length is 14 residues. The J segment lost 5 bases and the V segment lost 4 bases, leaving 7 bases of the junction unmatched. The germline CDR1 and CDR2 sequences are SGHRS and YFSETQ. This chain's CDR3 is CASSADRQGETQYF. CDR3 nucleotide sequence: TGCGCCAGCAGCGCGGACAGACAGGGGGAGACCCAGTACTTC.

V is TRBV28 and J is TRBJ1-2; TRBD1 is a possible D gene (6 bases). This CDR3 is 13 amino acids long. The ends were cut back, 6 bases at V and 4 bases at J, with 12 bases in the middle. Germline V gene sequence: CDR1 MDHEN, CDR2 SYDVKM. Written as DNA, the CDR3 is TGTGCCAGCAGCTCAAGACAGGCCTATGGCTACACCTTC. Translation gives CASSSRQAYGYTF.

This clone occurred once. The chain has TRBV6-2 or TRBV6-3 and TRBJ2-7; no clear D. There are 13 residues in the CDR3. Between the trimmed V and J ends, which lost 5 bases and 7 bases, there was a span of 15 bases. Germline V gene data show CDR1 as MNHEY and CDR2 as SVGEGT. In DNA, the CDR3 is TGTGCCAGCAGTACCCCGACGGAGTGGGAGCAGTACTTC. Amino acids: CASSTPTEWEQYF.

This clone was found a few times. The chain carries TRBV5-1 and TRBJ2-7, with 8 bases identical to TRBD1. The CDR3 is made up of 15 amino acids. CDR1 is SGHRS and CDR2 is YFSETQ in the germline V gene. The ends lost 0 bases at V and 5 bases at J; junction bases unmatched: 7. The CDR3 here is CASSLEGQGGHEQYF. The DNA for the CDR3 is TGCGCCAGCAGCTTGGAAGGACAGGGAGGACACGAGCAGTACTTC.

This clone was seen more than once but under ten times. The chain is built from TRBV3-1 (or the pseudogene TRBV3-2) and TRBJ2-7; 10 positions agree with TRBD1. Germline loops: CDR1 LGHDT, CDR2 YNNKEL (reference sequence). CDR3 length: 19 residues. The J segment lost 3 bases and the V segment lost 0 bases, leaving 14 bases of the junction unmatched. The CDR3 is CASSQEFPGTGVSLYEQYF. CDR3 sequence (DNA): TGTGCCAGCAGCCAAGAGTTCCCCGGGACAGGGGTCTCCCTCTACGAGCAGTACTTC.

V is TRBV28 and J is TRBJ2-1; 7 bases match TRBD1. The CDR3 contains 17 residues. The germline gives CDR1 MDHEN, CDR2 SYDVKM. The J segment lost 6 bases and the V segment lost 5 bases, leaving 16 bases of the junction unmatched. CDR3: CASSPGGLRGRFNEQFF. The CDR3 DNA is TGTGCCAGCAGTCCAGGGGGTCTAAGGGGGCGGTTCAATGAGCAGTTCTTC. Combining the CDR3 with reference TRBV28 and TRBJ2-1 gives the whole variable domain DVKVTQSSRYLVKRTGEKVFLECVQDMDHENMFWYRQDPGLGLRLIYFSYDVKMKEKGDIPEGYSVSREKKERFSLILESASTNQTSMYLCASSPGGLRGRFNEQFFGPGTRLTVL.

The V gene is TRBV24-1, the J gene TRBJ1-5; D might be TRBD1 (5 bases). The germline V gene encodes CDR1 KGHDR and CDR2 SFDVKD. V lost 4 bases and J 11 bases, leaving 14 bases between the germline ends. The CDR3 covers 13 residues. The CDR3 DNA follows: TGTGCCACCAGTGAAACCAGGGCTCGGGCCCAGCATTTT. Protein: CATSETRARAQHF.

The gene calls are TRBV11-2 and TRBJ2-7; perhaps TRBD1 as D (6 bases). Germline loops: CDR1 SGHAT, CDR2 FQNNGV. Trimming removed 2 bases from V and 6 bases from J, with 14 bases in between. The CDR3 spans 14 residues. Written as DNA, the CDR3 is TGTGCCAGCAGCTTAAGGGACAAAACTCCCGAGCAGTACTTC. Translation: CASSLRDKTPEQYF.

The chain's CDR3 is CASSVAPGLGNTIYF. The CDR3 DNA sequence: TGTGCCAGCAGCGTAGCCCCAGGGCTAGGAAACACCATATATTTT. The rearrangement uses TRBV9 and TRBJ1-3, with TRBD1 as a possible D gene (5 bases). The CDR3 spans 15 residues. Germline V gene data show CDR1 as SGDLS and CDR2 as YYNGEE. V was clipped by 0 bases and J by 4 bases, with 11 bases between them. The variable domain in full, with the rest retrieved from reference TRBV9 and TRBJ1-3, is DSGVTQTPKHLITATGQRVTLRCSPRSGDLSVYWYQQSLDQGLQFLIQYYNGEERAKGNILERFSAQQFPDLHSELNLSSLELGDSALYFCASSVAPGLGNTIYFGEGSWLTVV.

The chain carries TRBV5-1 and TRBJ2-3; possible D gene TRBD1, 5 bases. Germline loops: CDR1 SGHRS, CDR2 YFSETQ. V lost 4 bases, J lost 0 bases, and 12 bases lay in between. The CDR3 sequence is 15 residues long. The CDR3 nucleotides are TGCGCCAGCAGCCCACAGGTGTCTAGCACAGATACGCAGTATTTT. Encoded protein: CASSPQVSSTDTQYF.

The CDR3 nucleotides read TGTGCCAGCACCCGACTAGCGGGAGGCTACAATGAGCAGTTCTTC. Translating it yields CASTRLAGGYNEQFF. V is TRBV6-5 and J is TRBJ2-1, with TRBD2 matching 13 bases. The CDR3 loop spans 15 amino acids. The germline V gene encodes CDR1 MNHEY and CDR2 SVGAGI. Losses at the gene ends were 7 bases for V and 3 bases for J; bases not matched to a gene: 3.

This CDR3 reads CATSDLKDSTDTQYF. The CDR3 coding sequence is TGTGCCACCAGTGATTTGAAGGACTCCACAGATACGCAGTATTTT. The J gene is TRBJ2-3, the V gene TRBV24-1; tentatively, D is TRBD2 (5 bases). Looked up from germline, CDR1 is KGHDR and CDR2 is SFDVKD. The CDR3 covers 15 residues. V shed 0 bases and J shed 2 bases, with 8 bases lying between them.